A selection of T cell receptor beta chains follows, all from one sample in a study of vaccination and CD4 T cells after COVID-19. The antigens for these receptors are not known. TCRdb redid the calling of the PCR reads with MiXCR, one entry per CDR3 protein. The data show about 26,000 distinct CDR3 sequences, roughly 40% seen once. Specimen: CD4+ T cells from blood, cultured in vitro. The receptors come from a human donor who had recovered from COVID-19. The CDR3 runs from the conserved cysteine through the conserved F or W. A D gene is named only where the DNA matches it firmly. A clone size is listed for some rows: how often the clone was seen (once, few, many), or a class if it is expanded.

CDR3 DNA | CDR3 protein | J gene | V gene | clone size | D gene
TGCAGTGCTAGGGCGCAGGGGACTAATCAGCCCCAGCATTTT | CSARAQGTNQPQHF | TRBJ1-5 | TRBV20-1 | medium-sized | -
TGTGCCAGTAGTATGGGTCGGGGACAGGCGGAAGGTGGCTACACCTTC | CASSMGRGQAEGGYTF | TRBJ1-2 | TRBV19 | few | TRBD1
TGTGCCAGCAGCTTAGTAGGTTATGGGGGACGAAACACCATATATTTT | CASSLVGYGGRNTIYF | TRBJ1-3 | TRBV7-2 | few | -
TGTGCCAGCAGACCTCGAGGGGGGGGCACCGGGGAGCTGTTTTTT | CASRPRGGGTGELFF | TRBJ2-2 | TRBV7-8 | few | -
TGTGCCAGCAGTTGGGGGACAGGGCGAGGGAATGAGCAGTTCTTC | CASSWGTGRGNEQFF | TRBJ2-1 | TRBV6-2/TRBV6-3 | - | TRBD1
TGTGCCAGCAGCCCGGGTACAGATACGCAGTATTTT | CASSPGTDTQYF | TRBJ2-3 | TRBV7-8 | few | -
TGTGCCAGCAGCCCCAGACTGACAAACAGGGACGAGCAGTACTTC | CASSPRLTNRDEQYF | TRBJ2-7 | TRBV12-3/TRBV12-4 | - | -
TGTGCCAGCGGAGGGTGGGGACTAGGCACCGATGAGCAGTTCTTC | CASGGWGLGTDEQFF | TRBJ2-1 | TRBV25-1 | - | TRBD2
TGTGCCAGCAGCTCGCTTGGGGGGGACAGAAAAATGAACACTGAAGCTTTCTTT | CASSSLGGDRKMNTEAFF | TRBJ1-1 | TRBV7-9 | - | TRBD1
TGTGCCAGCAGCCTGAGCCCAGATACGCAGTATTTT | CASSLSPDTQYF | TRBJ2-3 | TRBV12-3/TRBV12-4 | - | -
TGTGCCAGCAGCTCTTGGGGAGGGGTGGGCACTGAAGCTTTCTTT | CASSSWGGVGTEAFF | TRBJ1-1 | TRBV11-3 | - | -